The TCR beta chain described here comes from a study of blood T cells in healthy people across ages. Study-wide points: For the donors, CMV status was unknown and possibly confounded expanded clonotype changes. Calculation of diversity from one million T cells yielded estimates considered to be underestimates.

This clonotype was counted a few times. Its cognate antigen is unknown. Germline V CDR1 and CDR2: SQVTM, ANQGSEA. The CDR3 covers 14 residues. J lost 5 bases, V lost 0 bases, and 3 bases had no gene match. Together with a sample-barcoded 5' primer, a J-beta primer mix was included in a second PCR lasting about 7 to 12 cycles. Unique molecular identifiers of 12 random nucleotides labeled each cDNA. TCRdb itself ran the 5' RACE reads through MiXCR, one entry per CDR3 protein. The profile shows roughly 1.5 million distinct CDR3 sequences, approximately 39% of them singletons. Each sample gave at least 6.5 million isolated PBMCs.

The clonotype originates from a woman aged 18-29 years in good health. This chain connects TRBV29-1 to TRBJ1-2; 10 nucleotides match TRBD1. The sample taken for sequencing was blood. The CDR3: CSVEERQGAYGYTF. For the CDR3, the DNA is TGCAGCGTTGAAGAGAGACAGGGGGCTTATGGCTACACCTTC. Complete variable domain (other parts from reference TRBV29-1 and TRBJ1-2): SAVISQKPSRDICQRGTSLTIQCQVDSQVTMMFWYRQQPGQSLTLIATANQGSEATYESGFVIDKFPISRPNLTFSTLTVSNMSPEDSSIYLCSVEERQGAYGYTFGSGTRLTVV.